Below are 27 T cell receptor beta chains sequenced from a single sample in a study of blood T cell repertoires in COVID-19. The method was immunoSEQ multiplex PCR; TCRdb's version includes in-frame clones alone and lacks a portion of them. The table includes approximately 300,000 clones, approximately 86% detected once. The sequenced sample consisted of peripheral blood. The receptors originated from a man aged 18 to 29 with active or convalescent COVID-19.

The J gene is TRBJ2-1, the V gene TRBV3-1 (or the pseudogene TRBV3-2); D is perhaps TRBD1 (5 bases). CDR3 length equals 13 residues. V lost 6 bases and J 1 base, leaving 7 bases between the germline ends. Germline values: CDR1 LGHDT, CDR2 YNNKEL (reference sequence). The CDR3 here is CASSPGSYNEQFF. CDR3 nucleotide sequence: TGTGCCAGCAGTCCAGGGTCCTACAATGAGCAGTTCTTC.

CDR3 amino acids: CSVGSAVGTEAFF. DNA for the CDR3: TGCAGCGTTGGTAGCGCAGTGGGGACTGAAGCTTTCTTT. The rearrangement uses TRBV29-1 and TRBJ1-1; D gene unclear. Germline V lookup: CDR1 SQVTM, CDR2 ANQGSEA. The CDR3 totals 13 residues. Between the trimmed V and J ends, which lost 4 bases and 5 bases, there was a span of 14 bases.

The V gene is TRBV19, the J gene TRBJ1-2, with 9 positions matching TRBD1. The germline V gene has CDR1 LNHDA and CDR2 SQIVND (reference sequence). The CDR3 covers 14 residues. V trimming: 6 bases; J trimming: 6 bases; junction bases outside the gene matches: 8. CDR3 DNA: TGTGCCAGTAGCGGACAGGGGCAGGTGCATGGCTACACCTTC. It specifies CASSGQGQVHGYTF.

V usage is TRBV19 and J usage is TRBJ1-3; D gene unclear. V lost 7 bases, J lost 0 bases, and 10 bases lay in between. Germline assignment: CDR1 LNHDA and CDR2 SQIVND (reference sequence). The length of the CDR3 is 14 residues. CDR3 coding DNA: TGTGCCAGTACCCCCTCACACTCTGGAAACACCATATATTTT. Translation: CASTPSHSGNTIYF.

The J gene is TRBJ2-1, the V gene TRBV27; 9 bases align to TRBD1. Germline-derived CDR1 and CDR2 are MNHEY and SMNVEV (reference sequence). CDR3 size: 18 residues. V shed 5 bases and J 4 bases; nucleotides not matched to a gene: 15. CDR3 loop: CASSLPRQGDWIYNEQFF. As DNA, the CDR3 is TGTGCCAGCAGTCTACCCCGACAGGGGGATTGGATTTACAATGAGCAGTTCTTC.

The rearrangement uses TRBV10-3 and TRBJ2-2, with 7 positions matching TRBD1. With V trimmed by 0 bases and J by 3 bases, 7 bases remained unmatched. This CDR3 has 17 amino acids. Germline V CDR1 and CDR2: ENHRY, SYGVKD. CDR3 residues: CAISESTGNLHTGELFF. The CDR3 DNA is TGTGCCATCAGTGAGTCGACAGGGAACCTCCACACCGGGGAGCTGTTTTTT.

As regards this clone: Being one base from a much bigger clone, this may be a read error. V usage is TRBV25-1 and J usage is TRBJ2-3, with 7 bases matching TRBD2. Germline V gene data show CDR1 as MGHDK and CDR2 as SYGVNS. Unmatched junction bases numbered 1, after V lost 3 bases and J lost 1 base. This CDR3 is 14 amino acids long. In nucleotides, the CDR3 is TGTGCCAGCAGTGATCTAGCGGGCACAGATACGCAGTATTTT. This translates into CASSDLAGTDTQYF.

The chain uses TRBV13 and TRBJ2-7; TRBD1 is a possible D gene (5 bases). Looked up from germline, CDR1 is PRHDT and CDR2 is FYEKMQ (reference sequence). Trimming took off 5 bases at V and 2 bases at J, with 7 bases between the two ends. The CDR3 contains 12 residues. The CDR3 sequence is CASSPGPYEQYF. The DNA of the CDR3 is TGTGCCAGCAGCCCAGGGCCCTACGAGCAGTACTTC. Full variable domain (outside the CDR3, taken from reference TRBV13 and TRBJ2-7): AAGVIQSPRHLIKEKRETATLKCYPIPRHDTVYWYQQGPGQDPQFLISFYEKMQSDKGSIPDRFSAQQFSDYHSELNMSSLELGDSALYFCASSPGPYEQYFGPGTRLTVT.

In this sample, this clone turned up a few times. This chain joins TRBV20-1 and TRBJ2-5; 7 bases are shared with TRBD1. CDR1 and CDR2 (germline): DFQATT, SNEGSKA (reference sequence). V lost 3 bases to trimming and J lost 4 bases; unmatched junction nucleotides: 11. This CDR3 comprises 15 residues. The CDR3 reads CSASSGQSSGETQYF. DNA of the CDR3: TGCAGTGCTAGTTCGGGACAGAGTTCTGGAGAGACCCAGTACTTC.

The chain recombines TRBV5-1 with TRBJ2-2; D perhaps matches TRBD1 (5 bases). The germline gives CDR1 SGHRS, CDR2 YFSETQ. Trimming left V 4 bases short and J 3 bases short, with 16 bases between. The CDR3 consists of 16 residues. The CDR3: CASSLLLPTDTGELFF. Here the CDR3 DNA reads TGCGCCAGCAGCCTATTACTCCCGACAGACACCGGGGAGCTGTTTTTT.

This clone was observed a single time. V usage is TRBV5-1 and J usage is TRBJ2-2; perhaps TRBD2 as D (6 bases). Looked up from germline, CDR1 is SGHRS and CDR2 is YFSETQ. CDR3 size: 14 residues. Trimming shortened V by 9 bases and J by 4 bases, and 16 bases separated the two germline ends. The CDR3 DNA sequence: TGCGCCACCAGAGACGGAGCGGGCACCGGGGAGCTGTTTTTT. Protein: CATRDGAGTGELFF.

V gene TRBV25-1 combines with J gene TRBJ2-7; D is possibly TRBD2 (6 bases). The CDR3 contains 15 residues. In germline, CDR1 is MGHDK, CDR2 SYGVNS. V was trimmed by 0 bases and J by 6 bases, leaving 15 bases between them. As DNA, the CDR3 is TGTGCCAGCAGTGAATATAAGGGAGGTTACCGCGAGCAGTACTTC. As protein: CASSEYKGGYREQYF.

The chain links TRBV5-6 to TRBJ1-5, with D perhaps matching TRBD1 (5 bases). The CDR3 contains 14 residues. Germline-derived CDR1 and CDR2 are SGHDT and YYEEEE. The V gene lost 2 bases and the J gene lost 5 bases, with 11 bases spanning the gap. This chain's CDR3 is CASSLRQRHQPQHF. CDR3 coding DNA: TGTGCCAGCAGCTTACGACAGCGACATCAGCCCCAGCATTTT.

The rearrangement joins TRBV24-1 to TRBJ2-3; 7 nucleotides align to TRBD2. The germline V gene encodes CDR1 KGHDR and CDR2 SFDVKD. CDR3 length: 15 amino acids. Losses at the gene ends were 4 bases for V and 2 bases for J; bases not matched to a gene: 5. The CDR3 here is CATSDGGGNTDTQYF. The CDR3 DNA reads as TGTGCCACCAGTGACGGCGGGGGAAACACAGATACGCAGTATTTT.

This clone showed up just once. The J gene is TRBJ1-3, the V gene TRBV9; D gene ambiguous. V was cut by 1 base and J by 6 bases, with 11 bases left in between. The CDR3 has 14 residues. Germline CDR1 is SGDLS and CDR2 is YYNGEE. CDR3 sequence reads: CASSVYDYENTIYF. CDR3 nucleotide sequence: TGTGCCAGCAGCGTATACGACTATGAAAACACCATATATTTT.

The J gene is TRBJ2-1, the V gene TRBV6-5; D is undetermined. Germline CDR1 and CDR2: MNHEY and SVGAGI. V was trimmed by 6 bases and J by 4 bases, leaving 10 bases between them. There are 13 residues in the CDR3. CDR3 DNA sequence: TGTGCCAGCAGGCGCGGCGGTTACAATGAGCAGTTCTTC. Its protein product is CASRRGGYNEQFF.

The V and J genes are TRBV2 and TRBJ2-1, with D possibly matching TRBD1 (7 bases). The CDR3 consists of 15 residues. V was trimmed by 1 base and J by 6 bases, leaving 13 bases between them. CDR1 and CDR2 (germline): SNHLY, FYNNEI. CDR3 residues: CASSEGGGTVNEQFF. As DNA, the CDR3 is TGTGCCAGCAGTGAAGGTGGGGGGACAGTCAATGAGCAGTTCTTC.

This chain joins TRBV6-5 and TRBJ2-7, with TRBD1 matching over 9 bases. The CDR3 length is 14 residues. CDR1 is MNHEY, CDR2 SVGAGI, per germline. Germline trimming cut 5 bases from V and 2 bases from J; bases unmatched to any gene: 4. The chain's CDR3 is CASSTQGAAYEQYF. In nucleotides, the CDR3 is TGTGCCAGCAGTACACAGGGGGCCGCCTACGAGCAGTACTTC.

This chain links TRBV28 with TRBJ1-5, with 8 nucleotides matching TRBD1. Per germline, CDR1 MDHEN and CDR2 SYDVKM. The CDR3 runs to 15 residues. V shed 5 bases, J shed 2 bases, and the junction held 5 bases outside the gene matches. CDR3 sequence reads: CASSRDRRGNQPQHF. In DNA form, the CDR3 reads TGTGCCAGCAGTCGGGACAGGCGAGGCAATCAGCCCCAGCATTTT.

V is TRBV7-2 and J is TRBJ2-7; D is perhaps TRBD1 (5 bases). Germline-derived CDR1 and CDR2 are SGHTA and FQGNSA. V lost 1 base to trimming and J lost 1 base, with 8 bases between them. The CDR3 extends over 14 amino acids. The CDR3 loop is CASSLEGSSYEQYF. CDR3 DNA sequence: TGTGCCAGCAGCTTAGAGGGGTCATCCTACGAGCAGTACTTC.

This chain connects TRBV27 to TRBJ2-2, with TRBD2 as a possible D gene (6 bases). V lost 4 bases and J lost 13, with 13 bases in between. CDR3 length: 12 amino acids. CDR1 MNHEY and CDR2 SMNVEV come from the germline V gene (reference sequence). CDR3 nucleotides: TGTGCCAGCAGTTACGGATCGGAGGGGCTGTTTTTT. This translates into CASSYGSEGLFF.

The CDR3 region is CSVVRDPPWGVNNEQFF. CDR3 DNA sequence: TGCAGCGTTGTAAGGGACCCCCCCTGGGGGGTTAACAATGAGCAGTTCTTC. The chain combines TRBV29-1 with TRBJ2-1, with a weak D call TRBD2 (6 bases). V dropped 4 bases and J dropped 5 bases, with 24 bases sitting between them. The CDR3 covers 17 residues. Germline V gene sequence: CDR1 SQVTM, CDR2 ANQGSEA.

CDR3 DNA sequence: TGTGCCAGCAGGGCAAGGAGTGGGGGGAGCGGGGGCTACACCTTC. Amino acids: CASRARSGGSGGYTF. J is TRBJ1-2 and V is TRBV7-8, with D perhaps matching TRBD1 (5 bases). The CDR3 consists of 15 residues. Trimming removed 6 bases from V and 8 bases from J, with 22 bases in between. From germline, CDR1 is SGHVS and CDR2 FQNEAQ.

CDR3 protein: CASSLGQGAYGYTF. CDR3 nucleotide sequence: TGTGCCAGCAGCTTGGGACAGGGGGCCTATGGCTACACCTTC. This sequence joins TRBV7-9 and TRBJ1-2; 12 bases align to TRBD1. The germline gives CDR1 SEHNR, CDR2 FQNEAQ (reference sequence). The CDR3 is 14 amino acids. V gave up 3 bases and J gave up 4 bases; unmatched junction bases: 0.

The gene calls are TRBV27 and TRBJ1-2, with 7 bases that match TRBD1. Trimming removed 4 bases from V and 8 bases from J; junction bases left unmatched: 7. This CDR3 contains 13 residues. Germline CDR1 is MNHEY and CDR2 is SMNVEV (reference sequence). As DNA, the CDR3 is TGTGCCAGCAGTTCGAAACAGGGGAAGGGCTACACCTTC. Its translation: CASSSKQGKGYTF.

This chain connects TRBV4-1 to TRBJ2-5; no firm D call. This CDR3 region has 13 residues. Deletions cut 1 base from V and 5 bases from J, with 8 bases between. Germline loops: CDR1 MGHRA, CDR2 YSYEKL. The CDR3 DNA reads TGCGCCAGCAGCCAAGTTGGTGAGGAGACCCAGTACTTC. Translating it yields CASSQVGEETQYF.

The chain combines TRBV29-1 with TRBJ2-5, with D maybe TRBD2 (6 bases). Deletions cut 5 bases from V and 1 base from J, with 11 bases between. This CDR3 contains 13 residues. CDR1 is SQVTM and CDR2 is ANQGSEA in the germline V gene. The CDR3 DNA reads as TGCAGCGTTACCCCTAGCGCCCAAGAGACCCAGTACTTC. It is translated as CSVTPSAQETQYF.